One and the same sample provided the 18 T cell receptor beta chains below, sequenced in a study of OX40 agonist ivuxolimab in advanced cancers. Measured with immunoSEQ multiplex PCR; TCRdb has only the in-frame clones, and not every one. The data contain 80,000 to 95,000 clones, approximately 91% of them singletons. This specimen was CD4+ or CD8+ T cells sorted from blood, taken in a trial of the OX40 agonist ivuxolimab. The source of these receptors is an adult with an advanced solid tumor such as melanoma, head and neck, liver or kidney cancer.

The rearrangement uses TRBV20-1 and TRBJ2-7; D ambiguous. Germline assignment: CDR1 DFQATT and CDR2 SNEGSKA (reference sequence). The CDR3 has 11 amino acids. V was shortened by 0 bases and J by 6 bases, with 6 bases between the two germline ends. The CDR3 region is CSARERLEQYF. The DNA for the CDR3 is TGCAGTGCTAGAGAGCGACTCGAGCAGTACTTC.

The V and J genes are TRBV4-1 and TRBJ1-4; D may be TRBD1 (5 bases). Germline lookup yields CDR1 MGHRA and CDR2 YSYEKL. CDR3 size: 19 residues. The ends were cut back, 0 bases at V and 0 bases at J, with 17 bases in the middle. CDR3: CASSQERLGGKTTNEKLFF. CDR3 coding DNA: TGCGCCAGCAGCCAAGAACGGCTTGGGGGAAAAACAACTAATGAAAAACTGTTTTTT.

The chain joins TRBV7-6 to TRBJ2-3; TRBD1 agrees at 9 bases. CDR3 length equals 16 residues. V lost 1 base and J lost 7; bases outside the gene matches: 9. Per the germline V gene, CDR1 is SGHVS and CDR2 is FNYEAQ. The CDR3 bases are TGTGCCAGCAGCTTAGTAGGGACAGGGACCTCATATACGCAGTATTTT. Protein: CASSLVGTGTSYTQYF.

This sequence joins TRBV28 and TRBJ2-7, with 8 bases aligning to TRBD1. V shed 8 bases, J shed 5 bases, and the junction held 17 bases outside the gene matches. The CDR3 is made up of 16 amino acids. Germline V gives CDR1 MDHEN, CDR2 SYDVKM. This chain's CDR3 is CASATPVGRGRDEQYF. DNA of the CDR3: TGTGCCAGCGCCACCCCCGTGGGCAGGGGGCGCGACGAGCAGTACTTC.

The V and J genes are TRBV28 and TRBJ2-7; D unresolved. The germline CDR1 and CDR2 sequences are MDHEN and SYDVKM. This CDR3 contains 14 residues. The V gene lost 9 bases and the J gene lost 1 base, with 16 bases spanning the gap. CDR3 DNA sequence: TGTGCCAGAACCCTGAGCGCGAATTCCTACGAGCAGTACTTC. This encodes CARTLSANSYEQYF.

This sequence joins TRBV6-5 and TRBJ1-1, with a tentative D call TRBD1 (6 bases). CDR1 is MNHEY, CDR2 SVGAGI, per germline. Trimming removed 6 bases from V and 0 bases from J, with 14 bases in between. The CDR3 is made up of 15 amino acids. This CDR3 is CASSPAGALNTEAFF. The CDR3 region has the DNA TGTGCCAGCAGCCCGGCAGGGGCGTTGAACACTGAAGCTTTCTTT.

CDR3 residues: CASSEWNAANQPQHF. The CDR3 region has the DNA TGTGCCAGCAGCGAGTGGAACGCGGCGAATCAGCCCCAGCATTTT. The chain couples TRBV7-2 to TRBJ1-5; D unresolved. The CDR3 has 15 residues. CDR1 SGHTA and CDR2 FQGNSA come from the germline V gene. Deletions cut 5 bases from V and 4 bases from J, with 15 bases between.

This clone was observed once. The rearrangement uses TRBV28 and TRBJ2-2, with D unresolved. V was pared by 5 bases and J by 0 bases, with 13 bases between. The CDR3 loop spans 16 amino acids. CDR1 and CDR2 from the germline V gene are MDHEN and SYDVKM. The CDR3 spells CASSRLWTANTGELFF. In nucleotides, the CDR3 is TGTGCCAGCAGTCGCCTCTGGACGGCGAACACCGGGGAGCTGTTTTTT.

The chain joins TRBV9 to TRBJ2-6; D gene unclear. Trimming took 0 bases from V and 0 from J, leaving 10 bases between them. The CDR3 is 17 residues long. The germline CDR1 and CDR2 sequences are SGDLS and YYNGEE. CDR3 region: CASSVGGMSSGANVLTF. The CDR3 nucleotides read TGTGCCAGCAGCGTAGGAGGAATGAGCTCTGGGGCCAACGTCCTGACTTTC.

This chain connects TRBV7-2 to TRBJ1-5, with D hard to call. V was cut by 4 bases and J by 0 bases, with 10 bases left in between. CDR1 SGHTA and CDR2 FQGNSA come from the germline V gene. The length of the CDR3 is 15 residues. The CDR3 loop reads CASSSRTLSNQPQHF. The DNA for the CDR3 is TGTGCCAGCAGCTCGAGGACTCTTAGCAATCAGCCCCAGCATTTT.

This chain connects TRBV30 to TRBJ2-2; D not resolved. Between the trimmed V and J ends, which lost 8 bases and 4 bases, there was a span of 20 bases. Germline assignment: CDR1 GTSNPN and CDR2 SVGIG (reference sequence). The CDR3 totals 15 residues. The chain's CDR3 is CALSVGLSGTGELFF. In DNA, the CDR3 is TGTGCCCTCAGTGTGGGCCTCTCTGGCACCGGGGAGCTGTTTTTT.

The chain uses TRBV28 and TRBJ1-6; D is possibly TRBD1 (5 bases). V was clipped by 6 bases and J by 5 bases, with 14 bases between them. Germline CDR1 MDHEN, CDR2 SYDVKM. The length of the CDR3 is 15 residues. CDR3 protein: CASSRGTANNSPLHF. The CDR3 nucleotides are TGTGCCAGCAGCCGGGGGACCGCCAATAATTCACCCCTCCACTTT.

The chain couples TRBV30 to TRBJ2-6; D remains ambiguous. Germline CDR1 GTSNPN, CDR2 SVGIG (reference sequence). V was cut by 3 bases and J by 1 base, with 4 bases left in between. The CDR3 consists of 13 residues. CDR3: CAWSQSGANVLTF. The CDR3 coding sequence is TGTGCCTGGAGCCAGTCTGGGGCCAACGTCCTGACTTTC.

This sequence joins TRBV6-1 and TRBJ2-7; perhaps TRBD1 as D (6 bases). Germline values: CDR1 MNHNS, CDR2 SASEGT. CDR3 length equals 13 residues. Between the trimmed V and J ends, which lost 6 bases and 3 bases, there was a span of 12 bases. DNA for the CDR3: TGTGCCAGCAGGGACAGATATTACTACGAGCAGTACTTC. Translating gives CASRDRYYYEQYF.

The genes are TRBV18 and TRBJ1-3; no definite D call. CDR1 is KGHSH and CDR2 is LQKENI in the germline V gene. The length of the CDR3 is 15 residues. With 0 bases removed from V and 1 base from J, the gap between germline ends came to 7 bases. CDR3 nucleotides: TGTGCCAGCTCACCACCGGAGGCGTCTGGAAACACCATATATTTT. Its translation: CASSPPEASGNTIYF.

This clone was counted a single time. The chain is built from TRBV5-6 and TRBJ2-2; D not resolved. Germline CDR1 and CDR2: SGHDT and YYEEEE. The CDR3 spans 14 residues. With 2 bases removed from V and 1 base from J, the gap between germline ends came to 6 bases. The CDR3 is CASSFRMNTGELFF. CDR3 nucleotide sequence: TGTGCCAGCAGCTTTAGGATGAACACCGGGGAGCTGTTTTTT.

CDR3 sequence (DNA): TGTGCCAGCAGCCGAGCGGGAGGGCCCTCCTACAATGAGCAGTTCTTC. This translates into CASSRAGGPSYNEQFF. The chain recombines TRBV5-4 with TRBJ2-1; 10 nucleotides match TRBD2. This CDR3 is built from 16 residues. With 4 bases clipped from V and 0 bases from J, the junction kept 4 bases outside the gene matches. Germline CDR1 and CDR2: SGHNT and YYREEE (reference sequence).

This chain joins TRBV19 and TRBJ2-2, with TRBD2 identical over 9 bases. The CDR3 consists of 14 residues. Looked up from germline, CDR1 is LNHDA and CDR2 is SQIVND (reference sequence). V trimming: 4 bases; J trimming: 7 bases; junction bases outside the gene matches: 4. CDR3 nucleotides: TGTGCCAGTAGTAAGGGTAGCGGGAGCGGGGAGCTGTTTTTT. Its protein is CASSKGSGSGELFF.